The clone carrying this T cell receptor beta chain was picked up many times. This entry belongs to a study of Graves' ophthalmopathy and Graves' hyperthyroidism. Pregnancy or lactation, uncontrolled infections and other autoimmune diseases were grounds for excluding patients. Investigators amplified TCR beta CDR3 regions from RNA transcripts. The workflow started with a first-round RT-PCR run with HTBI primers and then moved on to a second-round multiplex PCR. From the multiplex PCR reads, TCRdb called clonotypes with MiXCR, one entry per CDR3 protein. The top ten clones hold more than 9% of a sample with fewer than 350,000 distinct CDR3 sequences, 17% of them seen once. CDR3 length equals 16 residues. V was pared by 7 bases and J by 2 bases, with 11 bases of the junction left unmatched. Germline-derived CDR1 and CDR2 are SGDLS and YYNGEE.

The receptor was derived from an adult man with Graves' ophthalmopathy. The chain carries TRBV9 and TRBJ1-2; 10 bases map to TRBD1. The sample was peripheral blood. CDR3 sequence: CASHPGTGAANYGYTF. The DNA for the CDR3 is TGTGCCAGCCATCCCGGGACAGGGGCGGCAAACTATGGCTACACCTTC.